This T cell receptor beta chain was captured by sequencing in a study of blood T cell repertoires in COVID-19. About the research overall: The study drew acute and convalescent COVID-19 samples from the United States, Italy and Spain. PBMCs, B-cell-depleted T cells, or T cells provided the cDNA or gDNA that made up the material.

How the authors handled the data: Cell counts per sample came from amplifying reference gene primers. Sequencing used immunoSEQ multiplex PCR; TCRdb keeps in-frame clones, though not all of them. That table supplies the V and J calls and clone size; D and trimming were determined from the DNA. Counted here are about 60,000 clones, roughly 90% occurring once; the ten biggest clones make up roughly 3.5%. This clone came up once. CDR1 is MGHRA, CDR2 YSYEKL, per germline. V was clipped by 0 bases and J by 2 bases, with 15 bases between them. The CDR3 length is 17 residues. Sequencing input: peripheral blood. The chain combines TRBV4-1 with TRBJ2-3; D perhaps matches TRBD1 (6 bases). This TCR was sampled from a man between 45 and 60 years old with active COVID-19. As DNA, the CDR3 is TGCGCCAGCAGCCAAGATAGGTGGGGGCATCCCACAGATACGCAGTATTTT. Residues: CASSQDRWGHPTDTQYF.